The 8 T cell receptor beta chains listed next were all sequenced from one sample in a study of blood T cell repertoires in COVID-19. Only in-frame clones appear in the TCRdb table, and some are missing; sequencing was by immunoSEQ multiplex PCR. The sample consists of 150,000 to 200,000 clones, roughly 80% of them appearing once. Material for sequencing was peripheral blood. The source is a man between 45 and 60 years old who had recovered from COVID-19.

V and J are TRBV2 and TRBJ2-1; 12 bases map to TRBD2. V trimming: 8 bases; J trimming: 8 bases; junction bases outside the gene matches: 4. The CDR3 has 13 amino acids. From germline, CDR1 is SNHLY and CDR2 FYNNEI. Here the CDR3 reads CASGLAGLDEQFF. The CDR3 DNA reads as TGTGCCAGCGGACTAGCGGGATTGGATGAGCAGTTCTTC.

This clone was observed at least ten times. V usage is TRBV4-2 and J usage is TRBJ1-2, with 7 bases fitting TRBD1. Germline CDR1 is LGHNA and CDR2 is YNFKEQ. CDR3 size: 16 residues. The ends lost 0 bases at V and 2 bases at J; junction bases unmatched: 6. The CDR3 here is CASSQDDTGQNYGYTF. The CDR3 DNA reads as TGTGCCAGCAGCCAAGACGATACGGGACAGAACTATGGCTACACCTTC.

The J gene is TRBJ1-2, the V gene TRBV7-3, with 7 nucleotides matching TRBD1. The V and J ends lost 5 bases and 6 bases, in that order; junction bases with no gene match: 9. There are 14 residues in the CDR3. CDR1 is SGHTA and CDR2 is FQGTGA in the germline V gene. The CDR3 protein is CASSATGPVDGYTF. The CDR3 DNA reads TGTGCCAGCAGCGCGACAGGGCCTGTTGATGGCTACACCTTC.

This chain links TRBV24-1 with TRBJ2-1; 14 bases fit TRBD2. This CDR3 contains 16 residues. Germline V gene sequence: CDR1 KGHDR, CDR2 SFDVKD. Trimming cost V 4 bases and J 13 bases; bases outside gene matches: 11. The CDR3 loop reads CATSDSGTSGRSTQFF. The CDR3 DNA reads as TGTGCCACCAGTGACTCCGGGACTAGCGGGAGATCCACCCAGTTCTTC.

This chain joins TRBV7-9 and TRBJ1-1; 9 positions agree with TRBD1. The V gene's germline CDR1 is SEHNR and CDR2 FQNEAQ (reference sequence). V lost 3 bases to trimming and J lost 7 bases; unmatched junction nucleotides: 3. CDR3 length equals 13 residues. The CDR3: CASSFGQGYEAFF. The DNA for the CDR3 is TGTGCCAGCAGCTTTGGACAGGGGTATGAAGCTTTCTTT.

V gene TRBV5-5 combines with J gene TRBJ2-2; D is unclear. Germline CDR1 is SGHKS and CDR2 is YYEKEE (reference sequence). This CDR3 is 13 amino acids long. Trimming cost V 4 bases and J 9 bases, with 13 bases left between them. In DNA form, the CDR3 reads TGTGCCAGCAGCCCGAGCCCACTCCGGGAGCTGTTTTTT. This codes for CASSPSPLRELFF. The full variable domain, completed using reference TRBV5-5 and TRBJ2-2, is DAGVTQSPTHLIKTRGQQVTLRCSPISGHKSVSWYQQVLGQGPQFIFQYYEKEERGRGNFPDRFSARQFPNYSSELNVNALLLGDSALYLCASSPSPLRELFFGEGSRLTVL.

This clone was seen only once. This chain uses TRBV24-1 with TRBJ2-5, with D maybe TRBD2 (6 bases). There are 15 residues in the CDR3. Trimming removed 9 bases at V and 5 bases at J, with 21 bases between. In germline, CDR1 is KGHDR, CDR2 SFDVKD. CDR3 nucleotide sequence: TGTGCCACCTCTTCCCCAGGGAGGCCGAATGAGACCCAGTACTTC. This encodes CATSSPGRPNETQYF.

V is TRBV27 and J is TRBJ1-5; D is possibly TRBD1 (5 bases). With 1 base removed from V and 1 base from J, the gap between germline ends came to 11 bases. This CDR3 comprises 16 residues. From germline, CDR1 is MNHEY and CDR2 SMNVEV (reference sequence). Here the CDR3 reads CASSLWGGVSNQPQHF. Here the CDR3 DNA reads TGTGCCAGCAGTTTATGGGGGGGTGTCAGCAATCAGCCCCAGCATTTT.